These 10 T cell receptor beta chains were sequenced from one sample in a study of blood T cell repertoires in COVID-19. The protocol was immunoSEQ multiplex PCR, while the TCRdb copy is restricted to in-frame clones and leaves out a portion. The sample lists approximately 90,000 clones, approximately 88% occurring once. Material: peripheral blood. These receptors all stem from a man aged 55 to 70 with acute or convalescent COVID-19.

For the CDR3, the DNA is TGCAGCGTTGATGAGGGGACTAGCGGGAGGGGGTACGAGCAGTACTTC. Protein sequence: CSVDEGTSGRGYEQYF. V is TRBV29-1 and J is TRBJ2-7; TRBD2 agrees at 16 bases. The CDR3 spans 16 residues. Unmatched junction bases numbered 6, after V lost 3 bases and J lost 4 bases. CDR1 and CDR2 (germline): SQVTM, ANQGSEA.

The rearrangement joins TRBV11-2 to TRBJ2-7; D is ambiguous. Trimming removed 0 bases at V and 0 bases at J, with 12 bases between. The CDR3 sequence is 16 residues long. CDR1 SGHAT and CDR2 FQNNGV come from the germline V gene. DNA of the CDR3: TGTGCCAGCAGCTTAGATCGAGGCGTGAGCTCCTACGAGCAGTACTTC. Its protein product is CASSLDRGVSSYEQYF.

This clone is a singleton in its sample. The chain couples TRBV6-5 to TRBJ1-1; TRBD1 matches 9 bases. Germline loops: CDR1 MNHEY, CDR2 SVGAGI. Trimming cost V 6 bases and J 1 base; bases outside gene matches: 3. CDR3 length: 14 residues. This chain's CDR3 is CASREGQGNTEAFF. The DNA for the CDR3 is TGTGCCAGCAGGGAGGGACAGGGGAACACTGAAGCTTTCTTT.

This clone was picked up a small number of times. V is TRBV5-1 and J is TRBJ2-7; 9 bases are shared with TRBD1. Germline CDR1 reads SGHRS; CDR2 reads YFSETQ. Trimming removed 4 bases from V and 7 bases from J; junction bases left unmatched: 12. The CDR3 sequence is 15 residues long. The DNA for the CDR3 is TGCGCCAGCAGCGCCTGGACAGGGGTTGGGAGGGAGCAGTACTTC. It specifies CASSAWTGVGREQYF.

The chain joins TRBV7-8 to TRBJ1-5, with 7 bases lining up with TRBD1. The CDR3 sequence is 15 residues long. The ends lost 1 base at V and 7 bases at J; junction bases unmatched: 7. CDR1 SGHVS and CDR2 FQNEAQ come from the germline V gene. CDR3 amino acids: CASSLEGTDGQPQHF. In DNA form, the CDR3 reads TGTGCCAGCAGCTTAGAGGGGACAGATGGGCAGCCCCAGCATTTT.

This clone was counted once. The chain recombines TRBV27 with TRBJ2-7; 7 positions agree with TRBD2. The CDR3 sequence is 13 residues long. Germline V gives CDR1 MNHEY, CDR2 SMNVEV (reference sequence). V shed 2 bases, J shed 7 bases, and the junction held 5 bases outside the gene matches. Written as DNA, the CDR3 is TGTGCCAGCAGTTTAGGGTCGGGGGGAGAGCAGTACTTC. This gives the protein CASSLGSGGEQYF.

V and J are TRBV4-1 and TRBJ2-7; D is perhaps TRBD2 (5 bases). From germline, CDR1 is MGHRA and CDR2 YSYEKL. V dropped 1 base and J dropped 3 bases, with 16 bases sitting between them. The CDR3 covers 16 residues. CDR3 nucleotides: TGCGCCAGCAGCCAAGTCCCATGGACTGGCGACTACGAGCAGTACTTC. Its protein product is CASSQVPWTGDYEQYF.

This rearrangement joins TRBV28 to TRBJ1-6; D is ambiguous. The CDR3 totals 14 residues. Germline assignment: CDR1 MDHEN and CDR2 SYDVKM. V lost 4 bases to trimming and J lost 7 bases, with 11 bases between them. CDR3 loop: CASSSGSLNSPLHF. CDR3 in DNA: TGTGCCAGCAGTTCCGGGAGCCTAAATTCACCCCTCCACTTT.

The chain is built from TRBV27 and TRBJ2-2; TRBD2 matches 7 bases. The CDR3 is 17 residues long. V shed 4 bases and J 1 base; nucleotides not matched to a gene: 9. Looked up from germline, CDR1 is MNHEY and CDR2 is SMNVEV (reference sequence). The DNA of the CDR3 is TGTGCCAGCAGTTCAGGTTTAGCGGGTAGGAACACCGGGGAGCTGTTTTTT. This translates into CASSSGLAGRNTGELFF.

This clone is a singleton in its sample. This rearrangement joins TRBV2 to TRBJ2-1; perhaps TRBD1 as D (6 bases). V lost 7 bases and J lost 0, with 13 bases in between. The CDR3 length is 15 residues. Germline-derived CDR1 and CDR2 are SNHLY and FYNNEI. CDR3 DNA: TGTGCCAGCAACAGGGAGCACCTCTCCTACAATGAGCAGTTCTTC. The encoded protein is CASNREHLSYNEQFF. The entire variable domain, with the rest obtained from reference TRBV2 and TRBJ2-1, is as follows: EPEVTQTPSHQVTQMGQEVILRCVPISNHLYFYWYRQILGQKVEFLVSFYNNEISEKSEIFDDQFSVERPDGSNFTLKIRSTKLEDSAMYFCASNREHLSYNEQFFGPGTRLTVL.